One and the same sample provided the 28 T cell receptor beta chains below, sequenced in a study of blood T cells in healthy people across ages. Next came a second PCR, run for roughly 6 to 11 cycles, which used a sample-barcoded 5' primer along with a J-beta primer mix. TCRdb reanalysed the 5' RACE reads using MiXCR and keeps one entry per CDR3 protein. The table records over 700,000 distinct CDR3 sequences, 40% to 65% of them present only once. Specimen: blood. All receptors derive from a man of 80 years or more in good health.

This clonotype was recorded a few times. The rearrangement joins TRBV5-1 to TRBJ2-3; tentative D call: TRBD2 (5 bases). Trimming removed 2 bases at V and 1 base at J, with 11 bases between. Germline V CDR1 and CDR2: SGHRS, YFSETQ. The CDR3 has 15 residues. In DNA form, the CDR3 reads TGCGCCAGCAGCTTAGCGGAAAGGGGCACAGATACGCAGTATTTT. Its translation: CASSLAERGTDTQYF.

This chain connects TRBV10-3 to TRBJ2-5; unclear D gene. Between the trimmed V and J ends, which lost 2 bases and 11 bases, there was a span of 21 bases. This CDR3 has 15 residues. Germline V CDR1 and CDR2: ENHRY, SYGVKD. The CDR3 coding sequence is TGTGCCATCAGTGAGAGGGCCCGCGCCCTCAATGAGCAGTACTTC. It yields the protein CAISERARALNEQYF.

In its sample, this clonotype was seen a few times. The chain recombines TRBV11-2 with TRBJ1-2; TRBD1 is a possible D gene (6 bases). The ends were cut back, 4 bases at V and 7 bases at J, with 19 bases in the middle. CDR1 and CDR2 from the germline V gene are SGHAT and FQNNGV. The CDR3 sequence is 15 residues long. The CDR3 loop is CASSSLRGGGLGYTF. In nucleotides, the CDR3 is TGTGCCAGCAGCTCCCTCCGAGGGGGTGGGCTTGGCTACACCTTC.

This clonotype turned up a few times. J is TRBJ1-4 and V is TRBV2; weak D call: TRBD1 (5 bases). This CDR3 spans 14 amino acids. Trimming removed 6 bases at V and 3 bases at J, with 11 bases between. Germline CDR1 is SNHLY and CDR2 is FYNNEI. The chain's CDR3 is CASRATGANEKLFF. In nucleotides, the CDR3 is TGTGCCAGCAGGGCTACGGGGGCTAATGAAAAACTGTTTTTT.

This clonotype was seen a handful of times. The chain joins TRBV10-3 to TRBJ2-7; 15 bases are shared with TRBD2. V lost 5 bases to trimming and J lost 9 bases; unmatched junction nucleotides: 14. Germline lookup yields CDR1 ENHRY and CDR2 SYGVKD. This CDR3 is built from 17 residues. The CDR3 coding sequence is TGTGCCATCAGTCCGGGACTAGCGGGAGGCCAACCCATCGGGCAGTACTTC. Translating gives CAISPGLAGGQPIGQYF.

This clonotype was detected a few times. This sequence joins TRBV6-5 and TRBJ1-2, with no clear D. Germline V gene data show CDR1 as MNHEY and CDR2 as SVGAGI. The V end lost 0 bases, the J end lost 3 bases, and 8 bases lay between the germline ends. This CDR3 is built from 14 residues. The CDR3 nucleotides are TGTGCCAGCAGTTACTCGGGAGGGCACTATGGCTACACCTTC. It yields the protein CASSYSGGHYGYTF.

In this sample, this clonotype turned up a few times. The chain has TRBV15 and TRBJ2-3; weak D call: TRBD1 (5 bases). The CDR3 covers 17 residues. CDR1 and CDR2 (germline): LNHNV, YYDKDF (reference sequence). Deletions cut 5 bases from V and 0 bases from J, with 18 bases between. CDR3 sequence reads: CATSPRPPTASTDTQYF. The CDR3 DNA follows: TGTGCCACCAGCCCCCGACCACCGACAGCCAGCACAGATACGCAGTATTTT.

This clonotype has only a few counts. The chain has TRBV12-3 or TRBV12-4 and TRBJ2-7; 7 nucleotides agree with TRBD2. The CDR3 is 16 residues long. J gave up 3 bases and V 5 bases, and 13 bases lay outside the gene matches. The CDR3 DNA reads as TGTGCCAGCAGTCCGCGGTATGAGACTAGCATCTACGAGCAGTACTTC. It translates to CASSPRYETSIYEQYF.

In its sample, this clonotype was seen a few times. The chain links TRBV12-3 or TRBV12-4 to TRBJ2-7; 8 bases line up with TRBD2. This CDR3 has 15 residues. Unmatched junction bases numbered 12, after V lost 8 bases and J lost 3 bases. CDR3 loop: CASGPYGGGRYEQYF. Written as DNA, the CDR3 is TGTGCCAGCGGTCCTTACGGGGGGGGCCGCTACGAGCAGTACTTC.

The rearrangement links TRBV11-2 to TRBJ2-6; 10 nucleotides match TRBD2. This CDR3 spans 19 amino acids. V trimming: 4 bases; J trimming: 0 bases; junction bases outside the gene matches: 9. The V gene's germline CDR1 is SGHAT and CDR2 FQNNGV. The CDR3 DNA reads as TGTGCCAGCAGCTGGTCCGGGACTAGCGACCTCTCTGGGGCCAACGTCCTGACTTTC. This codes for CASSWSGTSDLSGANVLTF.

The J gene is TRBJ2-2, the V gene TRBV24-1, with 9 bases lining up with TRBD1. This CDR3 has 14 residues. V trimming: 11 bases; J trimming: 5 bases; junction bases outside the gene matches: 8. Germline CDR1 is KGHDR and CDR2 is SFDVKD. CDR3 region: CASSQGARTGELFF. The CDR3 bases are TGTGCCAGCTCACAGGGGGCACGGACCGGGGAGCTGTTTTTT.

The rearrangement joins TRBV9 to TRBJ2-3; maybe TRBD1 (5 bases). Germline V CDR1 and CDR2: SGDLS, YYNGEE. This CDR3 has 18 residues. The germline V and J ends were trimmed by 0 bases and 3 bases, with 20 bases remaining between them. DNA for the CDR3: TGTGCCAGCAGCGTAGCTATGGATCTTAGGGGTGGTACAGATACGCAGTATTTT. Protein: CASSVAMDLRGGTDTQYF. The variable domain in full, with the rest retrieved from reference TRBV9 and TRBJ2-3, is DSGVTQTPKHLITATGQRVTLRCSPRSGDLSVYWYQQSLDQGLQFLIQYYNGEERAKGNILERFSAQQFPDLHSELNLSSLELGDSALYFCASSVAMDLRGGTDTQYFGPGTRLTVL.

This clonotype was recorded only once. The chain joins TRBV7-9 to TRBJ1-2, with 8 bases matching TRBD1. With 3 bases clipped from V and 5 bases from J, the junction kept 8 bases outside the gene matches. This CDR3 region has 15 residues. Germline assignment: CDR1 SEHNR and CDR2 FQNEAQ (reference sequence). The CDR3: CASSFGQGGPYGYTF. CDR3 nucleotides: TGTGCCAGCAGCTTCGGACAGGGCGGCCCATATGGCTACACCTTC.

This clonotype was counted a few times. The chain joins TRBV7-2 to TRBJ2-4; 10 nucleotides align to TRBD2. The J call may be faulty, since TRBJ2-5 better matches the DNA end. From germline, CDR1 is SGHTA and CDR2 FQGNSA. CDR3 length equals 17 residues. CDR3 sequence: CASSQAGTSVLAATQYF. DNA for the CDR3: TGTGCCAGCAGCCAAGCCGGGACTAGCGTACTAGCTGCGACCCAGTACTTC.

This clonotype showed up just a few times. J is TRBJ2-7 and V is TRBV7-6; no clear D. Trimming removed 5 bases at V and 2 bases at J, with 16 bases between. CDR3 length equals 15 residues. CDR1 and CDR2 from the germline V gene are SGHVS and FNYEAQ. As DNA, the CDR3 is TGTGCCAGCAGCCCCGGATGGCAGTTAGCCTACGAGCAGTACTTC. This encodes CASSPGWQLAYEQYF. Drawing the rest from reference TRBV7-6 and TRBJ2-7, the complete variable domain is GAGVSQSPRYKVTKRGQDVALRCDPISGHVSLYWYRQALGQGPEFLTYFNYEAQQDKSGLPNDRFSAERPEGSISTLTIQRTEQRDSAMYRCASSPGWQLAYEQYFGPGTRLTVT.

This chain uses TRBV25-1 with TRBJ1-2; TRBD1 agrees at 12 bases. CDR1 and CDR2 from the germline V gene are MGHDK and SYGVNS. V lost 3 bases and J lost 7; bases outside the gene matches: 6. The CDR3 is made up of 15 amino acids. The CDR3 bases are TGTGCCAGCAGTGACCCGGGACAGGGGGCTTCTGGCTACACCTTC. It translates to CASSDPGQGASGYTF.

This chain connects TRBV28 to TRBJ2-4; 9 nucleotides agree with TRBD1. The tail of the sequence fits TRBJ2-7 better, so the J call may be wrong. This CDR3 is 15 amino acids long. Germline CDR1 is MDHEN and CDR2 is SYDVKM. As DNA, the CDR3 is TGTGCCAGCAGACGCTTACAGGGGGCGTATGACGAGCAGTACTTC. It is translated as CASRRLQGAYDEQYF.

J is TRBJ2-7 and V is TRBV12-3 or TRBV12-4, with D possibly TRBD1 on 5 matching bases. CDR3 length equals 12 residues. Deletions cut 8 bases from V and 3 bases from J, with 11 bases between. CDR3 in amino acids: CASAGFFYEQYF. CDR3 bases: TGTGCCAGCGCAGGGTTTTTCTACGAGCAGTACTTC.

V gene TRBV3-1 combines with J gene TRBJ2-7; TRBD2 matches 8 bases. Germline assignment: CDR1 LGHDT and CDR2 YNNKEL (reference sequence). CDR3 length: 16 amino acids. Trimming removed 4 bases from V and 7 bases from J; junction bases left unmatched: 15. CDR3 sequence reads: CASSRREGAGEGEQYF. CDR3 sequence (DNA): TGTGCCAGCAGCCGAAGAGAGGGAGCGGGAGAGGGAGAGCAGTACTTC.

This clonotype has just one count. The chain couples TRBV21-1 to TRBJ1-1; TRBD1, the table's D call, was not compared with the DNA. TRBV21-1 is flagged as a pseudogene. This CDR3 contains 12 residues. CDR3 in amino acids: CAAARGGTEAFF. As DNA, the CDR3 is TGTGCCGCTGCCCGGGGGGGCACTGAAGCTTTCTTT.

This chain connects TRBV7-9 to TRBJ2-7; the match to TRBD2 covers 13 bases. The germline CDR1 and CDR2 sequences are SEHNR and FQNEAQ (reference sequence). J lost 6 bases, V lost 4 bases, and 12 bases had no gene match. The CDR3 loop spans 17 amino acids. The CDR3 is CASSSPPGLAGSSEQYF. The CDR3 nucleotides read TGTGCCAGCAGCTCCCCCCCGGGACTAGCGGGATCAAGCGAGCAGTACTTC.

The chain is built from TRBV25-1 and TRBJ2-1; 10 nucleotides match TRBD1. From germline, CDR1 is MGHDK and CDR2 SYGVNS. This CDR3 comprises 17 residues. V trimming: 4 bases; J trimming: 7 bases; junction bases outside the gene matches: 13. The CDR3 DNA follows: TGTGCCAGCAGTGTGCCCCCAGGGACAGGGGCTGGGAATGAGCAGTTCTTC. Translating it yields CASSVPPGTGAGNEQFF.

The chain is built from TRBV5-1 and TRBJ2-1; TRBD1 matches at 8 bases. Looked up from germline, CDR1 is SGHRS and CDR2 is YFSETQ. The V and J ends lost 9 bases and 10 bases, in that order; junction bases with no gene match: 15. This CDR3 region has 14 residues. CDR3: CATNRDRHEGEQFF. The DNA for the CDR3 is TGCGCCACCAACCGGGACAGGCATGAAGGGGAGCAGTTCTTC.

The sample holds one count of this clonotype. The chain joins TRBV5-1 to TRBJ2-7, with a possible D match to TRBD1 (6 bases). The germline V gene encodes CDR1 SGHRS and CDR2 YFSETQ. V was cut by 0 bases and J by 6 bases, with 19 bases left in between. The CDR3 covers 16 residues. The CDR3 here is CASSLGGPQGPSEQYF. DNA of the CDR3: TGCGCCAGCAGCTTGGGAGGACCCCAGGGGCCGTCCGAGCAGTACTTC.

As regards this clonotype: The junction differs from germline at one of its ends, possibly a read error. The V gene is TRBV10-3, the J gene TRBJ1-6; D is perhaps TRBD1 (5 bases). The germline V gene has CDR1 ENHRY and CDR2 SYGVKD. The CDR3 sequence is 13 residues long. This CDR3 reads CAISGDSSSPPHF. The DNA for the CDR3 is TGTGCCATCAGTGGCGACAGTAGTTCACCCCCCCACTTT.

This chain links TRBV6-6 with TRBJ2-3, with D uncertain. V gave up 5 bases and J gave up 4 bases, with 13 bases separating them. CDR3 length equals 14 residues. Germline loops: CDR1 MNHNY, CDR2 SVGAGI (reference sequence). The CDR3 DNA reads as TGTGCCAGCAGTCGCCCTGGGTTGTCAGATACGCAGTATTTT. Translation gives CASSRPGLSDTQYF.

The chain links TRBV28 to TRBJ2-4, with 8 positions matching TRBD1. TRBJ2-7 matches the DNA end more closely, so the J call is doubtful. The CDR3 loop spans 15 amino acids. Germline CDR1 reads MDHEN; CDR2 reads SYDVKM. Written as DNA, the CDR3 is TGTGCCAGCAGTGACGGGACAGGTCGAGTCTACGAGCAGTACTTC. Amino acids: CASSDGTGRVYEQYF.

This clonotype turned up a few times. The V call is TRBV7-2, the J call TRBJ2-1; 7 bases are shared with TRBD2. The CDR3 has 17 residues. The germline CDR1 and CDR2 sequences are SGHTA and FQGNSA. V shed 5 bases and J 8 bases; nucleotides not matched to a gene: 18. CDR3 sequence: CASSHAIGGLGFDEQFF. The CDR3, as DNA: TGTGCCAGCAGCCATGCCATCGGAGGACTAGGTTTCGATGAGCAGTTCTTC.